This entry lists 2 T cell receptor beta chains sequenced from one sample in a study of T cells in Graves' hyperthyroidism and ophthalmopathy. The CDR3 regions of TCR beta were amplified from RNA transcripts. The HTBI set primed first-round TCR CDR3 RT-PCR. MiXCR, applied by TCRdb to the multiplex PCR reads, yields one record per CDR3 protein. Of about 350,000 distinct CDR3 sequences in the sample, approximately 15% were seen once. The specimen was blood. These receptors all stem from a woman aged 25-40 years with Graves' hyperthyroidism.

This clonotype has ten or more counts. DNA of the CDR3: TGTGCCAGCAGTTACAGGGGGCCCATGAACACTGAAGCTTTCTTT. Its translation is CASSYRGPMNTEAFF. The V call is TRBV6-6, the J call TRBJ1-1; 7 bases fit TRBD1. This CDR3 is 15 amino acids long. V lost 2 bases, J lost 0 bases, and 3 bases stayed unmatched. From germline, CDR1 is MNHNY and CDR2 SVGAGI (reference sequence).

This clonotype occurred a few times. V gene TRBV6-2 or TRBV6-3 combines with J gene TRBJ2-1; tentatively, D is TRBD2 (6 bases). Trimming removed 6 bases from V and 6 bases from J, with 15 bases in between. The CDR3 totals 14 residues. Germline V CDR1 and CDR2: MNHEY, SVGEGT. In DNA form, the CDR3 reads TGTGCCAGCAGCCCCCCGGGACTTCGCAATGAGCAGTTCTTC. This encodes CASSPPGLRNEQFF.